Given below is one TCR beta chain in context. The antigen is not known. TCRdb keeps only in-frame clones here, not all; method: immunoSEQ multiplex PCR. The profile shows roughly 51,000 clones, around 85% of them singletons. This specimen belongs to a study of a mutant IDH1 vaccine in newly diagnosed glioma. Overall study: Previous treatment comprised radiotherapy, temozolomide, or both, mostly both.

Stated time point: week 47, end of study. All doses held 300 ug of mutant IDH1 20-mer peptide, with topical imiquimod. The TCR sequence derives from a woman in her twenties or thirties with glioma. Some clones in this sample may be carry-over from other donors' samples. Sequenced material: PBMCs, taken from a glioma patient whose treatment included an IDH1 peptide vaccine.

DNA for the CDR3: TGTGCCAGCAGCCCTAGGAGGTCGGACTACAATGAGCAGTTCTTC. Translation gives CASSPRRSDYNEQFF. The chain joins TRBV7-9 to TRBJ2-1; D is possibly TRBD2 (5 bases). V lost 5 bases to trimming and J lost 3 bases, with 14 bases between them. This CDR3 region has 15 residues. Germline assignment: CDR1 SEHNR and CDR2 FQNEAQ (reference sequence).